This entry lists 26 T cell receptor beta chains sequenced from one sample in a study of CD8+ T cells in alopecia areata. RNA extraction and reverse transcription yielded cDNA as sequencing template. Sequencing was performed with immunoSEQ multiplex PCR; in TCRdb, only in-frame clones are kept and a portion is missing. This sample includes almost 9,000 clones with no singletons; its ten biggest clones take up 15% to 20%. On the basis of CD4, CD8alpha, NKG2D, NKG2ACE and other markers, pooled cutaneous lymph node cells were sorted. The sample comprised CD8+ T cells sorted from a lymph node. All receptors derive from a C3H/HeJ mouse with alopecia areata. This strain has MHC haplotype H2-k.

By share of the sample, this clone is medium-sized. The gene names here belong to mouse. The read stops 4 residues short of the end of the CDR3; the missing end is completed from the germline J gene. This chain joins TRBV5 and TRBJ2-1, with 11 bases lining up with TRBD2. Germline CDR1 reads LGHNA; CDR2 reads YNLKQL (reference sequence). The CDR3 is 16 amino acids. Trimming took 0 bases from V and 5 from J; bases not matched to a gene: 3. The CDR3 loop is CASSQDGLGGHAEQFF. The sequenced CDR3 bases are TGTGCCAGCAGCCAAGATGGACTGGGGGGTCATGCT.

With regard to this clone: Germline and genes here are mouse. CDR3 loop: CASSSDREGANTEVFF. The part of the CDR3 DNA that was read is TGTGCTAGCAGTTCGGACAGGGAGGGGGCAAACACA. V usage is TRBV29 and J usage is TRBJ1-1, with 8 bases matching TRBD1. Coverage ceases 4 residues before the CDR3 finishes, and the germline J gene fills in the end. Germline V gene data show CDR1 as MSHET and CDR2 as SYDVDS. J was trimmed by 0 bases and V by 4 bases; bases with no gene match: 7. The CDR3 spans 16 residues.

This clone was observed a handful of times. The gene names here belong to mouse. Read data end 4 residues before the CDR3 end; the end is taken from the germline J gene. The rearrangement uses TRBV1 and TRBJ2-4, with TRBD2 matching over 10 bases. This CDR3 spans 15 amino acids. J lost 1 base, V lost 4 bases, and 2 bases had no gene match. Germline V gene data show CDR1 as NSQYPW and CDR2 as LRSPGD (reference sequence). The CDR3 region is CTCSVGLGGQNTLYF. The part of the CDR3 DNA that was read is TGCACCTGCAGTGTCGGACTGGGGGGTCAAAAC.

This clone was observed a handful of times. Gene names are mouse gene names. The read is 4 residues too short to cover the CDR3 end, so that end is filled in from the germline J gene. The rearrangement uses TRBV13-3 and TRBJ1-1; D perhaps matches TRBD1 (6 bases). The CDR3 consists of 12 residues. Germline CDR1 reads NNHDY; CDR2 reads SYVADS. The DNA read from the CDR3 is TGTGCCAGCAGTCACAGGGAGGGA. This gives the protein CASSHREG. The entire CDR3 protein is CASSHREGEVFF.

This clone came up a few times. Any gene name here is a mouse gene name. CDR3 bases read: TGTGCCTGGAGTCTATGGGACAGTCAAGAC. The encoded protein is CAWSLWDSQD. The full CDR3 protein is CAWSLWDSQDTQYF. The V and J genes are TRBV31 and TRBJ2-5; 7 bases line up with TRBD1. The CDR3 is cut off 4 residues early in the read; its end comes from the germline J gene. Germline lookup yields CDR1 GKSSPN and CDR2 SITVG. CDR3 length equals 14 residues. The V segment lost 0 bases and the J segment 3 bases; nucleotides outside the gene matches: 3.

This clone was counted ten times or more. Gene names are the mouse ones. The CDR3 extends 4 residues past the end of the read, so its final part is completed from the germline J gene. The chain carries TRBV19 and TRBJ2-1; TRBD2 agrees at 8 bases. Trimming at V came to 4 bases and at J to 1 base, leaving 4 bases not matched to a gene. CDR3 length: 15 amino acids. Looked up from germline, CDR1 is FNHDT and CDR2 is SITEND (reference sequence). The CDR3 bases that were read are TGTGCCAGCAGTGCGACTGGGGCAAACTATGCT. This encodes CASSATGANYA. The whole CDR3 sequence is CASSATGANYAEQFF.

This clone was recorded at least ten times. The germline and genes are mouse ones. The DNA ends 4 residues before the CDR3 does, and the rest of the CDR3 is filled in from the germline J gene. The chain combines TRBV13-3 with TRBJ2-1, with 7 bases matching TRBD2. The germline V gene encodes CDR1 NNHDY and CDR2 SYVADS. V dropped 2 bases and J dropped 2; count of bases not matched to a gene: 1. The CDR3 is made up of 14 amino acids. The CDR3 loop reads CASSEWGDYAEQFF. Incomplete CDR3 DNA: TGTGCCAGCAGTGAGTGGGGGGACTATGCT.

With regard to this clone: Gene names are mouse gene names. The CDR3 protein is CASSLISSQNTLYF. The covered CDR3 bases are TGTGCCAGCTCTCTCATCAGTAGTCAAAAC. The chain has TRBV12-1 and TRBJ2-4; D remains ambiguous. Read data end 4 residues before the CDR3 end; the end is taken from the germline J gene. This CDR3 has 14 residues. Trimming shortened V by 0 bases and J by 0 bases, and 6 bases separated the two germline ends. CDR1 SGHSN and CDR2 HYEKVE come from the germline V gene.

Only a few counts were recorded for this clone. The gene symbols are mouse symbols. The read comes to an end 4 residues before the CDR3 does, leaving the germline J gene to fill in the end. The chain combines TRBV19 with TRBJ2-5; 10 bases are shared with TRBD2. Germline V lookup: CDR1 FNHDT, CDR2 SITEND (reference sequence). The CDR3 sequence is 13 residues long. The DNA read from the CDR3 is TGTGCCAGCAGCCTGGGGGGGCGGGAC. Encoded protein: CASSLGGRD. The whole CDR3 sequence is CASSLGGRDTQYF. Combining the CDR3 with reference TRBV19 and TRBJ2-5 gives the whole variable domain GGIITQTPKFLIGQEGQKLTLKCQQNFNHDTMYWYRQDSGKGLRLIYYSITENDLQKGDLSEGYDASREKKSSFSLTVTSAQKNEMAVFLCASSLGGRDTQYFGPGTRLLVL.

This clone was seen ten or more times. The gene names here belong to mouse. The sequenced fragment ends 4 residues before the CDR3 boundary, so the rest is inferred from the germline J gene. This chain joins TRBV1 and TRBJ1-1; 10 nucleotides agree with TRBD1. Germline CDR1 reads NSQYPW; CDR2 reads LRSPGD (reference sequence). This CDR3 has 17 amino acids. The V segment lost 0 bases and the J segment 0 bases; nucleotides outside the gene matches: 4. The CDR3 DNA, read in part, is TGCACCTGCAGTGCAGATAGACAGGGGGCTTCAAACACA. Its translation: CTCSADRQGASNT. The full CDR3 protein is CTCSADRQGASNTEVFF.

This clone was recorded many times. The germline and genes are mouse ones. The CDR3 spells CASSDVGGGQNTLYF. The part of the CDR3 DNA that was read is TGTGCCAGCAGTGATGTTGGGGGGGGTCAAAAC. V gene TRBV13-1 combines with J gene TRBJ2-4; TRBD2 matches at 8 bases. Read sequence stops 4 residues before the CDR3 end, and the germline J gene provides the missing end. Trimming cost V 0 bases and J 1 base; bases outside gene matches: 1. The CDR3 is made up of 15 amino acids. The V gene's germline CDR1 is NSHNY and CDR2 SYGAGN.

This clone has more than one count but fewer than ten. The genes are named according to mouse. The read is 4 residues too short to cover the CDR3 end, so that end is filled in from the germline J gene. The J gene is TRBJ2-5, the V gene TRBV13-2, with a possible D match to TRBD1 (5 bases). This CDR3 contains 14 residues. The ends were cut back, 4 bases at V and 0 bases at J, with 9 bases in the middle. Germline assignment: CDR1 NNHNN and CDR2 SYGAGS (reference sequence). The part of the CDR3 DNA that was read is TGTGCCAGCGGTCTCAGGGTTAACCAAGAC. Its translation is CASGLRVNQD. The complete CDR3 reads CASGLRVNQDTQYF.

This clone occurred many times. The genes are named according to mouse. The read comes to an end 4 residues before the CDR3 does, leaving the germline J gene to fill in the end. The chain combines TRBV1 with TRBJ2-4; 10 nucleotides match TRBD2. This CDR3 contains 17 residues. Germline V gives CDR1 NSQYPW, CDR2 LRSPGD (reference sequence). V lost 3 bases to trimming and J lost 0 bases; unmatched junction nucleotides: 6. Partial CDR3 DNA: TGCACCTGCAGTGCGTTTGACTGGGGGGTTAGTCAAAAC. This sequence encodes CTCSAFDWGVSQN. The CDR3 in its entirety is CTCSAFDWGVSQNTLYF.

This clone was recorded at least ten times. Gene names are the mouse ones. The read finishes 4 residues shy of the CDR3 end, and the germline J gene is used to complete it. The chain links TRBV13-3 to TRBJ2-7; TRBD1 matches 7 bases. Germline V gene lookup returns CDR1 NNHDY and CDR2 SYVADS. V lost 2 bases, J lost 0 bases, and 2 bases stayed unmatched. The CDR3 has 14 amino acids. This CDR3 reads CASSDRDSSYEQYF. The CDR3 bases that were read are TGTGCCAGCAGTGACCGGGACAGCTCCTAT.

This clone was observed a handful of times. Mouse germline and gene names are used. The sequence runs out 3 residues before the end of the CDR3; the remainder is reconstructed from the germline J gene. This chain links TRBV13-2 with TRBJ1-6, with 8 bases that match TRBD1. TRBJ1-6 is labeled an ORF, and its function is uncertain. The ends lost 0 bases at V and 4 bases at J; junction bases unmatched: 3. CDR1 and CDR2 (germline): NNHNN, SYGAGS (reference sequence). This CDR3 spans 16 amino acids. The CDR3 reads CASGDVGTGYNSPLYF. The DNA read from the CDR3 is TGTGCCAGCGGTGATGTTGGGACAGGATATAATTCGCCC.

This clone was found many times. Mouse names are used for the genes. The read falls 3 residues short of the CDR3 end, and the missing part is taken from the germline J gene. V usage is TRBV29 and J usage is TRBJ1-6; D is undetermined. TRBJ1-6 has ORF status, its function being uncertain. The CDR3 is made up of 13 amino acids. V lost 4 bases to trimming and J lost 4 bases, with 5 bases between them. Germline CDR1 MSHET, CDR2 SYDVDS. The CDR3 reads CASSSQYNSPLYF. The DNA read from the CDR3 is TGTGCTAGCAGTTCCCAATATAATTCGCCC.

This clone was detected many times. Genes and germline are mouse. The read terminates 4 residues ahead of where the CDR3 ends, so the germline J gene completes it. This chain connects TRBV14 to TRBJ2-7; 11 bases line up with TRBD1. In germline, CDR1 is SGHDT, CDR2 FRDEAV. V was pared by 1 base and J by 3 bases, with 0 bases of the junction left unmatched. The CDR3 length is 14 residues. The CDR3 DNA, read in part, is TGTGCCAGCAGTTTCGGGACAGGGGGCTAT. Encoded protein: CASSFGTGGY. In full, the CDR3 is CASSFGTGGYEQYF.

As for this clone: Gene names refer to mouse genes. The read terminates 4 residues ahead of where the CDR3 ends, so the germline J gene completes it. This chain joins TRBV13-3 and TRBJ2-3; 11 bases map to TRBD2. This CDR3 is built from 14 residues. With 4 bases clipped from V and 3 bases from J, the junction kept 1 base outside the gene matches. Germline-derived CDR1 and CDR2 are NNHDY and SYVADS. The CDR3 DNA, read in part, is TGTGCCAGCAGTCACTGGGGGGGCGCAGAA. Translating it yields CASSHWGGAE. The entire CDR3 sequence reads CASSHWGGAETLYF.

In this sample, this clone is medium-sized. The genes are named according to mouse. The DNA ends 4 residues before the CDR3 does, and the rest of the CDR3 is filled in from the germline J gene. The chain couples TRBV13-1 to TRBJ2-5, with TRBD1 matching 9 bases. CDR3 size: 15 residues. J gave up 3 bases and V 5 bases, and 7 bases lay outside the gene matches. CDR1 NSHNY and CDR2 SYGAGN come from the germline V gene. CDR3 bases read: TGTGCCAGCAGACCCCTACAGGGGGCTCAAGAC. Protein sequence: CASRPLQGAQD. The full CDR3 is CASRPLQGAQDTQYF.

In this sample, this clone turned up a few times. Genes here carry mouse names. The CDR3 goes on 4 residues after the read ends, and that part is filled in from the germline J gene. The chain combines TRBV5 with TRBJ2-4; D call uncertain. V was cut by 4 bases and J by 0 bases, with 8 bases left in between. This CDR3 region has 14 residues. Germline-derived CDR1 and CDR2 are LGHNA and YNLKQL (reference sequence). CDR3 sequence reads: CASSPDLSQNTLYF. The sequenced CDR3 bases are TGTGCCAGCAGCCCCGACTTAAGTCAAAAC.

This clone was counted at least ten times. Gene and germline names: mouse. The CDR3 end lies 4 residues beyond the end of the read and is filled in from the germline J gene. The chain links TRBV13-2 to TRBJ2-7, with 9 positions matching TRBD2. Germline V gene data show CDR1 as NNHNN and CDR2 as SYGAGS (reference sequence). The CDR3 loop spans 14 amino acids. The CDR3 DNA, read in part, is TGTGCCAGCGGTGATCCTGGGGGGGGATAT. This encodes CASGDPGGGY. The whole CDR3 protein is CASGDPGGGYEQYF.

This clone appeared a few times. Gene names are mouse gene names. The read finishes 4 residues shy of the CDR3 end, and the germline J gene is used to complete it. The same CDR3 arises from other DNA sequences in this sample as well. V gene TRBV31 combines with J gene TRBJ2-3; TRBD2 aligns across 7 bases. Germline V CDR1 and CDR2: GKSSPN, SITVG. CDR3 length: 16 residues. Trimming at V came to 0 bases and at J to 0 bases, leaving 6 bases not matched to a gene. The CDR3 region is CAWSLPGLPSAETLYF. CDR3 bases read: TGTGCCTGGAGTCTCCCGGGACTGCCTAGTGCAGAA.

This clone was counted between two and nine times. Germline and genes here are mouse. The CDR3 protein is CAWSRQGSYEQYF. The sequenced part of the CDR3 DNA is TGTGCCTGGAGTCGACAGGGGTCCTAT. The V call is TRBV31, the J call TRBJ2-7; 8 bases agree with TRBD1. Read sequence stops 4 residues before the CDR3 end, and the germline J gene provides the missing end. Germline assignment: CDR1 GKSSPN and CDR2 SITVG. V was pared by 1 base and J by 1 base, with 0 bases of the junction left unmatched. This CDR3 has 13 residues. Looking up the rest from reference TRBV31 and TRBJ2-7 gives the full variable domain: AQTIHQWPVAEIKAVGSPLSLGCTIKGKSSPNLYWYWQATGGTLQQLFYSITVGQVESVVQLNLSASRPKDDQFILSTEKLLLSHSGFYLCAWSRQGSYEQYFGPGTRLTVL.

This clone was detected many times. Gene names and germline refer to mouse. Read coverage stops 4 residues before the CDR3 terminus; the germline J gene supplies the remainder. V and J are TRBV17 and TRBJ2-5; maybe TRBD1 (6 bases). From germline, CDR1 is MNHDT and CDR2 YYDKIL. The CDR3 length is 14 residues. CDR3 loop: CASSRGRGGDTQYF. Partial CDR3 DNA: TGTGCTAGCAGTAGAGGCAGGGGTGGGGAC.

This clone counts as medium-sized. Mouse gene names apply. The read ends 4 residues early relative to the CDR3; the germline J gene fills the gap. This chain connects TRBV17 to TRBJ2-7, with a possible D match to TRBD1 (6 bases). This CDR3 is 11 amino acids long. The V gene's germline CDR1 is MNHDT and CDR2 YYDKIL. The CDR3 reads CASRTGYEQYF. The part of the CDR3 DNA that was read is TGTGCTAGCAGAACAGGGTAT.

This clone was recorded many times. Germline and genes here are mouse. The part of the CDR3 DNA that was read is TGTGCCAGCAGGGGACTGGGGGGCCAAAAC. The encoded protein is CASRGLGGQN. The entire CDR3 protein reads CASRGLGGQNTLYF. The chain recombines TRBV13-3 with TRBJ2-4; 12 nucleotides match TRBD2. The CDR3 is cut off 4 residues early in the read; its end comes from the germline J gene. The germline V gene has CDR1 NNHDY and CDR2 SYVADS. The CDR3 is made up of 14 amino acids. V lost 5 bases to trimming and J lost 3 bases; unmatched junction nucleotides: 1.